These T cell receptor beta chains were read from a single sample in a study of T cells of healthy individuals. TCRdb passed the 5' RACE reads through MiXCR, listing each CDR3 protein once. The sample yields around 63,000 distinct CDR3 sequences, 15% to 20% seen once. The origin of the receptors is a human donor in good health. Each CDR3 is given with its conserved first and last residue. Rows give clone size only sometimes, using once, few, many, or a class for an expanded clone.

abundance: many; v_gene: TRBV20-1; CDR3aa: CSALNPGQLGYEQYF
abundance: many; v_gene: TRBV20-1; CDR3aa: CSAQESRASGEQFF
abundance: -; v_gene: TRBV5-1; CDR3aa: CASSLGDASNQPQHF
abundance: few; v_gene: TRBV19; CDR3aa: CASSIPGELFF
abundance: -; v_gene: TRBV7-3; CDR3aa: CASSFGLNEQFF
abundance: many; v_gene: TRBV20-1; CDR3aa: CSALGQGVYTGELFF
abundance: many; v_gene: TRBV5-5; CDR3aa: CASSFFDRGQDTQYF
abundance: -; v_gene: TRBV20-1; CDR3aa: CSARGGDRRETQYF
abundance: -; v_gene: TRBV5-4; CDR3aa: CASSPTDRGNSPLHF
abundance: many; v_gene: TRBV11-2; CDR3aa: CASSLDPIGDTQYF
abundance: -; v_gene: TRBV18; CDR3aa: CASSPPRGDEQFF
abundance: many; v_gene: TRBV9; CDR3aa: CASSGGSRGSNTEAFF
abundance: -; v_gene: TRBV6-2/TRBV6-3; CDR3aa: CASKLVADYNEQFF
abundance: few; v_gene: TRBV6-1; CDR3aa: CASRPLAGDGDTQYF
abundance: few; v_gene: TRBV20-1; CDR3aa: CSARDSRATNTQFF
abundance: -; v_gene: TRBV5-1; CDR3aa: CASSLGQGAPTDTQYF
abundance: many; v_gene: TRBV7-3; CDR3aa: CASSPMGQRLTATQYF
abundance: many; v_gene: TRBV18; CDR3aa: CASSPQGALGQETQYF
abundance: -; v_gene: TRBV4-3; CDR3aa: CASSQDLGPYEQYF
abundance: many; v_gene: TRBV12-3/TRBV12-4; CDR3aa: CASKLAGPYEQYF
abundance: few; v_gene: TRBV6-2/TRBV6-3; CDR3aa: CASSYGGELFF
abundance: -; v_gene: TRBV4-1; CDR3aa: CASSQEQGAGYGYTF
abundance: many; v_gene: TRBV7-6; CDR3aa: CASSLGTPYNEQFF
abundance: few; v_gene: TRBV6-5; CDR3aa: CASSSPRDSYYEQYF
abundance: -; v_gene: TRBV6-2/TRBV6-3; CDR3aa: CASSGLFSAQHF
abundance: many; v_gene: TRBV12-3/TRBV12-4; CDR3aa: CASSGETQYF
abundance: many; v_gene: TRBV4-1; CDR3aa: CASSSRQGPSYNEQFF
abundance: few; v_gene: TRBV28; CDR3aa: CASSSTRGPGNTIYF
abundance: -; v_gene: TRBV28; CDR3aa: CASNRREADTQYF
abundance: many; v_gene: TRBV5-6; CDR3aa: CASSLGTGTQYF
abundance: many; v_gene: TRBV10-3; CDR3aa: CAATNDRGNEKLFF
abundance: -; v_gene: TRBV6-2/TRBV6-3; CDR3aa: CASSFAGKNIQYF
abundance: few; v_gene: TRBV11-2; CDR3aa: CASSPQGAGNSPLHF
abundance: many; v_gene: TRBV3-1; CDR3aa: CASSFSGDTQYF
abundance: few; v_gene: TRBV7-2; CDR3aa: CASSGRRGGLGNTIYF
abundance: many; v_gene: TRBV29-1; CDR3aa: CSVEAGAGELFF
abundance: few; v_gene: TRBV25-1; CDR3aa: CASSGGAGSLYEQYF
abundance: -; v_gene: TRBV4-3; CDR3aa: CASSQDPAAEKLFF
abundance: few; v_gene: TRBV19; CDR3aa: CASRQGLDTGELFF
abundance: -; v_gene: TRBV5-6; CDR3aa: CASSYRVETQYF
abundance: few; v_gene: TRBV7-2; CDR3aa: CASSLLHNEQFF